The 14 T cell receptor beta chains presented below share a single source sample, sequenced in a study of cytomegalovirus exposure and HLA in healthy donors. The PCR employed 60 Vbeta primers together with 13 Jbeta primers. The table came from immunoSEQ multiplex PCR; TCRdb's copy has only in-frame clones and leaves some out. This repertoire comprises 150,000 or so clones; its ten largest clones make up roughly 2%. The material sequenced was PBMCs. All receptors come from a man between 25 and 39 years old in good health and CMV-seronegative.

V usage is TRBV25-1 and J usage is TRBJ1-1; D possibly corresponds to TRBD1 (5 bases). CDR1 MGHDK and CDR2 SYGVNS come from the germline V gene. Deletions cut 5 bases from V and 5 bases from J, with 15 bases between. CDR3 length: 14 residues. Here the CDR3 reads CASSYSRAGTEAFF. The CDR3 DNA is TGTGCCAGCAGTTATAGCAGGGCCGGGACTGAAGCTTTCTTT. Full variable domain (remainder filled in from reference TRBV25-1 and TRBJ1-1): EADIYQTPRYLVIGTGKKITLECSQTMGHDKMYWYQQDPGMELHLIHYSYGVNSTEKGDLSSESTVSRIRTEHFPLTLESARPSHTSQYLCASSYSRAGTEAFFGQGTRLTVV.

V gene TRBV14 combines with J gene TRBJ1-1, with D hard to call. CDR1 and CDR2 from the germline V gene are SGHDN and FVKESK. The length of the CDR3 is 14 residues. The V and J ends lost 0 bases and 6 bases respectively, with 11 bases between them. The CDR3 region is CASSQDGWEAEAFF. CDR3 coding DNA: TGTGCCAGCAGCCAAGATGGATGGGAGGCTGAAGCTTTCTTT.

CDR3 sequence: CASSPWAGGDIQYF. DNA for the CDR3: TGTGCCAGCAGCCCATGGGCAGGGGGAGACATTCAGTACTTC. The chain is built from TRBV7-8 and TRBJ2-4; 7 nucleotides match TRBD1. Germline CDR1 is SGHVS and CDR2 is FQNEAQ. The CDR3 length is 14 residues. V shed 5 bases and J 8 bases; nucleotides not matched to a gene: 9.

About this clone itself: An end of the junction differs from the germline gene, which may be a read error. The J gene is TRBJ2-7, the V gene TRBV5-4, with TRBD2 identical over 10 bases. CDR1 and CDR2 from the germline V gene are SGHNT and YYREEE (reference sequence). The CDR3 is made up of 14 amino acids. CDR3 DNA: TGTGCCAGCAACCCTAGCGGGAGCTCCTACAAGCAGTACTTC. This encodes CASNPSGSSYKQYF.

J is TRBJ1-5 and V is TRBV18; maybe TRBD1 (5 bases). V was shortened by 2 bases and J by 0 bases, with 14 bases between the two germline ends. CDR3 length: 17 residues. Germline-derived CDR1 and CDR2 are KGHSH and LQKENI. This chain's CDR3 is CASSPFRVRHSNQPQHF. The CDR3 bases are TGTGCCAGCTCACCATTCAGGGTCCGACATAGCAATCAGCCCCAGCATTTT.

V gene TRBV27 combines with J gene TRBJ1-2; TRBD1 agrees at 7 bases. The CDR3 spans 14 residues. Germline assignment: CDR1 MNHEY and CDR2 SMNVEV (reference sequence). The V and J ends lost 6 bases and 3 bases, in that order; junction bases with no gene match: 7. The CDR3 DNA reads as TGTGCCAGCAGCCTGACAGGGAAGGACTATGGCTACACCTTC. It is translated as CASSLTGKDYGYTF.

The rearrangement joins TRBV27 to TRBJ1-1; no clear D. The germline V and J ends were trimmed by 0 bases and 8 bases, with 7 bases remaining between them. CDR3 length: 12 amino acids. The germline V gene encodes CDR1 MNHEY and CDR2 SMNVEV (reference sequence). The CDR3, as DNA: TGTGCCAGCAGTTTATCCGCGGGGGAAGCTTTCTTT. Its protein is CASSLSAGEAFF.

The CDR3 loop is CASSQVGGGSYNSPLHF. CDR3 in DNA: TGCGCCAGCAGCCAAGTAGGGGGGGGCTCCTATAATTCACCCCTCCACTTT. V gene TRBV4-1 combines with J gene TRBJ1-6; a weak D match, TRBD1 (6 bases). This CDR3 spans 17 amino acids. V was pared by 1 base and J by 0 bases, with 10 bases between. Germline V lookup: CDR1 MGHRA, CDR2 YSYEKL.

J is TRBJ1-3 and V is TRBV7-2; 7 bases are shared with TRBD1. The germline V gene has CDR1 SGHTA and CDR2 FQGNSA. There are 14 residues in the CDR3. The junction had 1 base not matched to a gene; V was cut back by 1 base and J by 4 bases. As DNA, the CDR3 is TGTGCCAGCAGCTTAGGGACAGGAGGAAACACCATATATTTT. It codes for CASSLGTGGNTIYF.

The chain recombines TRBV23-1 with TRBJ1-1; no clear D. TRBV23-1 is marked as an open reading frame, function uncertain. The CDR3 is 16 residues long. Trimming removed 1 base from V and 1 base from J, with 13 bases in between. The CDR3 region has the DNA TGCGCCAGCAGTCAATTTACGAAGGCGGCGAACACTGAAGCTTTCTTT. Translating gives CASSQFTKAANTEAFF.

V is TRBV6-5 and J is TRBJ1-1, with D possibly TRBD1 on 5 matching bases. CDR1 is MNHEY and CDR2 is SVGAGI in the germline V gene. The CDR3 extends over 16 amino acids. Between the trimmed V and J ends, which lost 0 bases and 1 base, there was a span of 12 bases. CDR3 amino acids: CASSYSKGRANTEAFF. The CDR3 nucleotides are TGTGCCAGCAGTTACTCGAAGGGCAGGGCGAACACTGAAGCTTTCTTT.

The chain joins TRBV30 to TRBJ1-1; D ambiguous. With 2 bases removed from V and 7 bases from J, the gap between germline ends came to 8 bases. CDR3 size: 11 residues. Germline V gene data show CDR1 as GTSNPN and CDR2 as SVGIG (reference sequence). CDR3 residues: CAWSWRSEAFF. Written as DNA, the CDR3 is TGTGCCTGGAGTTGGCGGAGTGAAGCTTTCTTT. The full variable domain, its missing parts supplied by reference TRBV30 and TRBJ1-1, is SQTIHQWPATLVQPVGSPLSLECTVEGTSNPNLYWYRQAAGRGLQLLFYSVGIGQISSEVPQNLSASRPQDRQFILSSKKLLLSDSGFYLCAWSWRSEAFFGQGTRLTVV.

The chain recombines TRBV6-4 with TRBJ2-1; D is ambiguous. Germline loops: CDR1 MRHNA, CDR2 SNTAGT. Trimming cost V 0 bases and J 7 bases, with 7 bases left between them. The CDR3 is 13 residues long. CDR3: CASSDSSRNEQFF. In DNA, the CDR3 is TGTGCCAGCAGTGACTCTTCCCGGAATGAGCAGTTCTTC.

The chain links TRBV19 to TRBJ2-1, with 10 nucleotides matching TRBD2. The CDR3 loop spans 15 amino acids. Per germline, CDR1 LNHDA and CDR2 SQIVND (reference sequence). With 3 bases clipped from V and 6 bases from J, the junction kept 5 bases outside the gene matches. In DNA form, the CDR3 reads TGTGCCAGTAGTATCTCTAGCGGGAGCATCAATGAGCAGTTCTTC. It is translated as CASSISSGSINEQFF.